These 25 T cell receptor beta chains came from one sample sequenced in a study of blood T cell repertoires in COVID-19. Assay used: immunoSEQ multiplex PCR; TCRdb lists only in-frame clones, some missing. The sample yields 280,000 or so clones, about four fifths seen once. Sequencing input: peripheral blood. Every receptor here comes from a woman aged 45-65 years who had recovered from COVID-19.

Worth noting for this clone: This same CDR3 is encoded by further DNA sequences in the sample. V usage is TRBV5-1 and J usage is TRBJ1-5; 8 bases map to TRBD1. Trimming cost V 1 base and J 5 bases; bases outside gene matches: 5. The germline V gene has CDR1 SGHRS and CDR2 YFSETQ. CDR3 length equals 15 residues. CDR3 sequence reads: CASSLSGQGDQPQHF. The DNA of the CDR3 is TGCGCCAGCAGCTTGAGCGGACAGGGTGATCAGCCCCAGCATTTT.

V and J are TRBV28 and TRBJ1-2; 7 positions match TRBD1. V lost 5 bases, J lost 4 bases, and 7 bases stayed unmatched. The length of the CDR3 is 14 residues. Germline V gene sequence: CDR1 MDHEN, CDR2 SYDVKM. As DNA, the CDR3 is TGTGCCAGCAGTCCCCTTGACAGGGCCTATGGCTACACCTTC. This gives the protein CASSPLDRAYGYTF.

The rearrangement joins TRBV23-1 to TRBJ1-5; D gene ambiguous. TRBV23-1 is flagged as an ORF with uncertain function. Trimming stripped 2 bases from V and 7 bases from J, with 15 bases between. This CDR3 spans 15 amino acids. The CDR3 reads CASSQGRTLIQPQHF. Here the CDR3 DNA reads TGCGCCAGCAGTCAAGGTAGAACCCTGATCCAGCCCCAGCATTTT.

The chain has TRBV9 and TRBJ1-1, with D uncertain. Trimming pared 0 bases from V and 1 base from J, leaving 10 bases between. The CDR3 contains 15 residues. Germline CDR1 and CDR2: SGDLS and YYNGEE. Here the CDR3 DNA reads TGTGCCAGCAGCGTAGGTCTTGGAGGGAACACTGAAGCTTTCTTT. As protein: CASSVGLGGNTEAFF.

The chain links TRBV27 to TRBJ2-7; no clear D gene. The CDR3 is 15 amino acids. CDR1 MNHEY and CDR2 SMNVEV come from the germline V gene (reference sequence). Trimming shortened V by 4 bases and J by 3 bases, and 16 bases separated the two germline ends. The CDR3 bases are TGTGCCAGCAGTTGGGTGGGCGCAGGATTCTACGAGCAGTACTTC. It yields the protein CASSWVGAGFYEQYF.

The CDR3 loop is CASSYRNRGLNTEAFF. The CDR3, as DNA: TGTGCCAGCAGTTATAGGAACAGGGGTTTGAACACTGAAGCTTTCTTT. The rearrangement links TRBV6-5 to TRBJ1-1; TRBD1 matches at 7 bases. There are 16 residues in the CDR3. CDR1 and CDR2 (germline): MNHEY, SVGAGI. Trimming took 3 bases from V and 0 from J; bases not matched to a gene: 7.

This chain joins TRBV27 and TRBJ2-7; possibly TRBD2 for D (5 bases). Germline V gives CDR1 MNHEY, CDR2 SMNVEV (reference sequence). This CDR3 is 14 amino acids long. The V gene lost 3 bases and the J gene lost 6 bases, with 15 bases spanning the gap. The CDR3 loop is CASSFPHPSGEQYF. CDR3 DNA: TGTGCCAGCAGTTTCCCTCATCCAAGCGGCGAGCAGTACTTC.

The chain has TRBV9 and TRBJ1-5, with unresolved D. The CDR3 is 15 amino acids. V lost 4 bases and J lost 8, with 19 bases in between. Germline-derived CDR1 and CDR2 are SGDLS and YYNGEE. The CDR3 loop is CASSPRGTDGEPQHF. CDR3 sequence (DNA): TGTGCCAGCAGCCCCCGGGGAACAGACGGAGAGCCCCAGCATTTT.

CDR3 coding DNA: TGTGCCAGCAGTTACAGGGGGCTTAACTATGGCTACACCTTC. It translates to CASSYRGLNYGYTF. The chain employs TRBV28 and TRBJ1-2, with TRBD1 matching 9 bases. V lost 4 bases and J lost 1; bases outside the gene matches: 1. Germline CDR1 is MDHEN and CDR2 is SYDVKM. This CDR3 spans 14 amino acids.

The CDR3 bases are TGTGCCTGGAGTGTACTCGGGGGGCACGAGACCCAGTACTTC. Amino acids: CAWSVLGGHETQYF. The gene calls are TRBV30 and TRBJ2-5; TRBD2 is a possible D gene (7 bases). The V end was cut by 0 bases, the J end by 5 bases, with 13 bases between. The CDR3 spans 14 residues. Per the germline V gene, CDR1 is GTSNPN and CDR2 is SVGIG (reference sequence).

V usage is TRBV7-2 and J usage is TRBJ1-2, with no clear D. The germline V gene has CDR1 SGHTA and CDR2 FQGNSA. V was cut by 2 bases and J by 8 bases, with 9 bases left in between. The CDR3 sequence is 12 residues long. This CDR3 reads CASSLNGGGYTF. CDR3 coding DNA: TGTGCCAGCAGCTTAAATGGAGGGGGCTACACCTTC.

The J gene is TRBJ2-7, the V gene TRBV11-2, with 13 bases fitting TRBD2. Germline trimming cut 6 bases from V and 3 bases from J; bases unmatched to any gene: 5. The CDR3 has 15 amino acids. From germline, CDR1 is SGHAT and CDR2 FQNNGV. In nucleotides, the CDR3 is TGTGCCAGCAGACCACTAGCGGGAGGGCGCTACGAGCAGTACTTC. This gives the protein CASRPLAGGRYEQYF.

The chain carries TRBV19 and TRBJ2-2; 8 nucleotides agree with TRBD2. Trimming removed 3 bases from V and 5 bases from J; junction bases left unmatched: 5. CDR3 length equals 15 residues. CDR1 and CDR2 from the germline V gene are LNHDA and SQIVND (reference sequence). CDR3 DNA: TGTGCCAGTAGTATCGAATCTAGCGGGACCGGGGAGCTGTTTTTT. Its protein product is CASSIESSGTGELFF.

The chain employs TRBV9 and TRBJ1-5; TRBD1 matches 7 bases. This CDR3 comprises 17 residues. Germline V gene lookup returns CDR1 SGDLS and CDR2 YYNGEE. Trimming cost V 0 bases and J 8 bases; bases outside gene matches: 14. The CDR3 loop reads CASSVVGDRRSDEPQHF. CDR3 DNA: TGTGCCAGCAGCGTAGTCGGGGACAGACGTTCGGACGAGCCCCAGCATTTT.

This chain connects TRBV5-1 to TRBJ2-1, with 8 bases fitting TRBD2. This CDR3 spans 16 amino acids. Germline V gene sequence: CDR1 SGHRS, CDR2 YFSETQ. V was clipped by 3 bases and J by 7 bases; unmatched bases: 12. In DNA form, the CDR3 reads TGCGCCAGCAGCTCCTCCGGGACTAGAAGGGGAAATGAGCAGTTCTTC. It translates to CASSSSGTRRGNEQFF.

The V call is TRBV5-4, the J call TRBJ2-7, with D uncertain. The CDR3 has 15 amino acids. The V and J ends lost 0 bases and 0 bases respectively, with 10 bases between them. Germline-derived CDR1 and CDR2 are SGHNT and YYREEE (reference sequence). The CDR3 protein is CASSLAADSSYEQYF. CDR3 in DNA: TGTGCCAGCAGCTTGGCGGCGGATAGCTCCTACGAGCAGTACTTC.

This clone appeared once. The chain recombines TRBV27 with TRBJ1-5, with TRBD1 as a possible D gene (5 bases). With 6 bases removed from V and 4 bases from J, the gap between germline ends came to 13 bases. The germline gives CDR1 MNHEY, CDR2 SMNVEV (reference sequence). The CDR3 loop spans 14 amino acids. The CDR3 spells CASSWGGENQPQHF. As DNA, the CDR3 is TGTGCCAGCAGCTGGGGGGGGGAAAATCAGCCCCAGCATTTT.

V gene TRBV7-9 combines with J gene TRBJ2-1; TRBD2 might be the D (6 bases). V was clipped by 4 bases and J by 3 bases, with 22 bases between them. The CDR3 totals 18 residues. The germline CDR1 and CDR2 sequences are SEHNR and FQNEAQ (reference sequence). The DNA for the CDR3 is TGTGCCAGCAGCTCCCGGGGCGGGGACCCGGCCGGCTACAATGAGCAGTTCTTC. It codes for CASSSRGGDPAGYNEQFF.

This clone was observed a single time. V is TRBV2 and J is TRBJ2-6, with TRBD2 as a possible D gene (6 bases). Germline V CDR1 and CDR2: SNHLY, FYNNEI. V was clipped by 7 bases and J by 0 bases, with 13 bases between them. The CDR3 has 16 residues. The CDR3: CASNGGVSSGANVLTF. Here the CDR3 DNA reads TGTGCCAGCAATGGAGGGGTCAGCTCTGGGGCCAACGTCCTGACTTTC.

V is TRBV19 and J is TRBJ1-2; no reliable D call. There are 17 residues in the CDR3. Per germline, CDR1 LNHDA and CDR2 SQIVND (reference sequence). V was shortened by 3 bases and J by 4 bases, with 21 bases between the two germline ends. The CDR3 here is CASSIWAGLGNPYGYTF. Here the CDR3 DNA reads TGTGCCAGTAGTATTTGGGCAGGCCTCGGGAACCCCTATGGCTACACCTTC.

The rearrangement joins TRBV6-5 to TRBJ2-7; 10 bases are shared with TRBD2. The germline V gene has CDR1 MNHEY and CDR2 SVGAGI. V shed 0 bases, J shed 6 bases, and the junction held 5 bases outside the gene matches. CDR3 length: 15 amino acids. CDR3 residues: CASSYSAAGGGEQYF. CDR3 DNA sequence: TGTGCCAGCAGTTACTCAGCAGCGGGGGGGGGCGAGCAGTACTTC.

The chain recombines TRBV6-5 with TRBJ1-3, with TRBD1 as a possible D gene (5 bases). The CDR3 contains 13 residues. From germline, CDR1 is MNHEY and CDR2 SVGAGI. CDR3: CATGETSGNTIYF. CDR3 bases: TGTGCAACAGGAGAAACCTCTGGAAACACCATATATTTT.

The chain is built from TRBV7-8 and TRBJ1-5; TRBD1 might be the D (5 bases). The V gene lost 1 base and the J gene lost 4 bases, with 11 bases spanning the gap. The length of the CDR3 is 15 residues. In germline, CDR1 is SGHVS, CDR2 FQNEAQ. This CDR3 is CASSLVRAENQPQHF. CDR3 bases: TGTGCCAGCAGCTTAGTCAGGGCTGAGAATCAGCCCCAGCATTTT.

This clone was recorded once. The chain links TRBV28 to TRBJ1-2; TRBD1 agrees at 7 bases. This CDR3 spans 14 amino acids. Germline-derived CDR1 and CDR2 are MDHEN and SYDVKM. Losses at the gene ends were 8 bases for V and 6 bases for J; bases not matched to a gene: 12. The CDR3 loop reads CASAPGQVGNGYTF. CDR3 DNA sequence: TGTGCCAGCGCTCCTGGACAGGTTGGGAATGGCTACACCTTC.

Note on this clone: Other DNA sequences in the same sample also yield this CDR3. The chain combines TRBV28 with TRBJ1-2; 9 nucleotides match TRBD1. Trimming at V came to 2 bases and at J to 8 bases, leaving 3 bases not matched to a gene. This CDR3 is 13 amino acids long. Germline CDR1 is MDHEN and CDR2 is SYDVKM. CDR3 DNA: TGTGCCAGCAGTTTAGGACAGGGGTACGGCTACACCTTC. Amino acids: CASSLGQGYGYTF.